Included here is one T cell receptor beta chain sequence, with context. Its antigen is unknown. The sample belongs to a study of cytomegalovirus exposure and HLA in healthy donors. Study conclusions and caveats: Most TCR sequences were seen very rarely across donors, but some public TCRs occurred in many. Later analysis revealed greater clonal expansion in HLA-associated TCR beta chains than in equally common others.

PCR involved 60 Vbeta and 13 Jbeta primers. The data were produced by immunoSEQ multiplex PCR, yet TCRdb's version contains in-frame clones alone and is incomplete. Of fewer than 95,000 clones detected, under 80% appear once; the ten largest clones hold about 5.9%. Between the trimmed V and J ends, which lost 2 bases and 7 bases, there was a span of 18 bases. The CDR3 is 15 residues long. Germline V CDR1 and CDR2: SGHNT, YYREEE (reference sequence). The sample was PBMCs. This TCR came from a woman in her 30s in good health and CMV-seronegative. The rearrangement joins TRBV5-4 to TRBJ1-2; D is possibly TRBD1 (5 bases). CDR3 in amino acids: CASSFPPLGETGYTF. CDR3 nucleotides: TGTGCCAGCAGCTTCCCTCCCTTAGGGGAAACTGGCTACACCTTC.